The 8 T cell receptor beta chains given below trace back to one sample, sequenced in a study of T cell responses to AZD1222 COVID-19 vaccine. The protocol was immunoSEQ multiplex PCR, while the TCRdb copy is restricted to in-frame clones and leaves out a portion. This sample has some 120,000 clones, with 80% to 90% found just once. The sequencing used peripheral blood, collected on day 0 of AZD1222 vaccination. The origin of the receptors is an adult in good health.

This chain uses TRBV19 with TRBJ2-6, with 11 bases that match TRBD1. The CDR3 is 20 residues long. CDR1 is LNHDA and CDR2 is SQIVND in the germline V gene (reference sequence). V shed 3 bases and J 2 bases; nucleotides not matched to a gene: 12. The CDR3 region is CASSIRTGGAPGPGANVLTF. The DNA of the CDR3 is TGTGCCAGTAGTATCCGGACAGGGGGCGCCCCTGGCCCTGGGGCCAACGTCCTGACTTTC.

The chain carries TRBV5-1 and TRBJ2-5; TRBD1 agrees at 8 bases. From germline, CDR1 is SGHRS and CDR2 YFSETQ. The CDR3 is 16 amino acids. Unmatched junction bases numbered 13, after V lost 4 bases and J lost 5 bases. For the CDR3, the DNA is TGCGCCAGCAGCCCTAACGGACAGGGCTACGGGGAGACCCAGTACTTC. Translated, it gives CASSPNGQGYGETQYF.

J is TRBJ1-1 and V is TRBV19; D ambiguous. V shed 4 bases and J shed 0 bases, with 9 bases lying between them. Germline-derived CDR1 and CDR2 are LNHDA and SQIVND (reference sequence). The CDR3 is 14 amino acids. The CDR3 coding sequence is TGTGCCAGTAGTAGTAGTCACATGAACACTGAAGCTTTCTTT. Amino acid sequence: CASSSSHMNTEAFF.

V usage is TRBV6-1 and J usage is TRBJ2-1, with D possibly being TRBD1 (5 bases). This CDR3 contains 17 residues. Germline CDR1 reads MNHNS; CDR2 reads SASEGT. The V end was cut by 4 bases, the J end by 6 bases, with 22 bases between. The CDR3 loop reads CASSVGAVLLGFNEQFF. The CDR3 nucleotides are TGTGCCAGCAGTGTAGGGGCCGTCCTTTTGGGGTTCAATGAGCAGTTCTTC.

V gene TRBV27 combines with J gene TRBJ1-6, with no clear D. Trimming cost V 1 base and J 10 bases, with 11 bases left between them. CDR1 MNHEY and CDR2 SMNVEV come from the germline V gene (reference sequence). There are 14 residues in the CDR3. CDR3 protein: CASSLFGPGSPLHF. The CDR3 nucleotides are TGTGCCAGCAGTTTATTTGGGCCGGGGTCACCCCTCCACTTT.

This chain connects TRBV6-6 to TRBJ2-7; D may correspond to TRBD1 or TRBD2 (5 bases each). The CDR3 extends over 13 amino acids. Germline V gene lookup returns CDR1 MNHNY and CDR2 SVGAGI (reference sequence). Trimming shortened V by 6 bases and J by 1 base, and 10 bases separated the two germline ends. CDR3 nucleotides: TGTGCCAGCAGCCGGGACGGGTCCTACGAGCAGTACTTC. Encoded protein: CASSRDGSYEQYF.

The CDR3 bases are TGTGCCAGCAGCTTAGAGGTTTCGTCAGGGCTCTCTGGAAACACCATATATTTT. It codes for CASSLEVSSGLSGNTIYF. This chain uses TRBV7-6 with TRBJ1-3, with D tentatively TRBD1 (5 bases). Germline loops: CDR1 SGHVS, CDR2 FNYEAQ. Trimming removed 1 base at V and 0 bases at J, with 16 bases between. The CDR3 loop spans 18 amino acids.

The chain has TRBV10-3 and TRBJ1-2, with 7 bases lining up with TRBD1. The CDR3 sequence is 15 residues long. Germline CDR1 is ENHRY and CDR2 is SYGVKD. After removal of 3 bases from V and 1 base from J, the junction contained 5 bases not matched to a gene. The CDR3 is CAISDMTGNNYGYTF. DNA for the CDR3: TGTGCCATCAGTGATATGACAGGGAATAACTATGGCTACACCTTC.